Presented here are 15 T cell receptor beta chains from one specimen sequenced in a study of blood T cell repertoires in COVID-19. Generated by immunoSEQ multiplex PCR, the TCRdb table keeps only in-frame clones and is missing some. The table has about 180,000 clones, roughly 89% seen once. The sequencing input was PBMCs or T cells enriched from blood (not recorded which). These receptors all stem from a woman aged 40 to 55 with acute COVID-19.

The chain uses TRBV3-1 (or the pseudogene TRBV3-2) and TRBJ2-1; D is ambiguous. This CDR3 is 11 amino acids long. Looked up from germline, CDR1 is LGHDT and CDR2 is YNNKEL (reference sequence). Trimming cost V 3 bases and J 9 bases, with 6 bases left between them. The CDR3, as DNA: TGTGCCAGCAGCCAGAGAGGTGAGCAGTTCTTC. Amino acid sequence: CASSQRGEQFF.

V and J are TRBV7-8 and TRBJ1-4; TRBD1 aligns across 8 bases. The length of the CDR3 is 15 residues. Germline CDR1 reads SGHVS; CDR2 reads FQNEAQ. After removal of 2 bases from V and 3 bases from J, the junction contained 2 bases not matched to a gene. CDR3 sequence reads: CASSLQGAANEKLFF. CDR3 nucleotide sequence: TGTGCCAGCAGCTTACAGGGGGCAGCTAATGAAAAACTGTTTTTT.

V gene TRBV2 combines with J gene TRBJ2-1, with D unclear. Germline V CDR1 and CDR2: SNHLY, FYNNEI. With 7 bases removed from V and 7 bases from J, the gap between germline ends came to 8 bases. The CDR3 is 11 amino acids. The CDR3 spells CASNPPNEQFF. The CDR3 DNA sequence: TGTGCCAGCAATCCTCCTAATGAGCAGTTCTTC.

The V gene is TRBV30, the J gene TRBJ1-2; D unresolved. Trimming stripped 1 base from V and 8 bases from J, with 14 bases between. Per germline, CDR1 GTSNPN and CDR2 SVGIG (reference sequence). The CDR3 covers 13 residues. This chain's CDR3 is CAWSAQNLLGYTF. CDR3 sequence (DNA): TGTGCCTGGAGTGCACAGAATCTCCTCGGCTACACCTTC.

The chain carries TRBV7-9 and TRBJ2-5, with a weak D call TRBD2 (6 bases). Germline assignment: CDR1 SEHNR and CDR2 FQNEAQ (reference sequence). The CDR3 is made up of 16 amino acids. The V end lost 1 base, the J end lost 0 bases, and 12 bases lay between the germline ends. The CDR3 region is CASSLGFGGDQETQYF. The DNA of the CDR3 is TGTGCCAGCAGCTTAGGGTTCGGAGGGGACCAAGAGACCCAGTACTTC.

This rearrangement joins TRBV7-2 to TRBJ2-7; TRBD1 agrees at 10 bases. Per the germline V gene, CDR1 is SGHTA and CDR2 is FQGNSA. V was pared by 3 bases and J by 7 bases, with 9 bases of the junction left unmatched. The CDR3 is made up of 15 amino acids. In DNA form, the CDR3 reads TGTGCCAGCAGCTTTTTAGGGACAGGGGAGAAGGAGCAGTACTTC. Protein product: CASSFLGTGEKEQYF. Full variable domain (outside the CDR3, taken from reference TRBV7-2 and TRBJ2-7): GAGVSQSPSNKVTEKGKDVELRCDPISGHTALYWYRQSLGQGLEFLIYFQGNSAPDKSGLPSDRFSAERTGGSVSTLTIQRTQQEDSAVYLCASSFLGTGEKEQYFGPGTRLTVT.

The rearrangement uses TRBV28 and TRBJ2-4; D gene uncertain. Germline-derived CDR1 and CDR2 are MDHEN and SYDVKM. Trimming removed 5 bases at V and 2 bases at J, with 13 bases between. This CDR3 region has 15 residues. The CDR3 sequence: CASSRGLSTKNIQYF. CDR3 sequence (DNA): TGTGCCAGCAGTCGCGGCCTTTCGACCAAAAACATTCAGTACTTC.

This clone was picked up one time. The rearrangement joins TRBV25-1 to TRBJ1-1, with 8 positions matching TRBD1. Per the germline V gene, CDR1 is MGHDK and CDR2 is SYGVNS. The CDR3 sequence is 15 residues long. The trim removed 2 bases at V and 2 bases at J, leaving 4 bases unmatched. The CDR3: CASSERAGGNTEAFF. For the CDR3, the DNA is TGTGCCAGCAGTGAACGGGCAGGGGGCAACACTGAAGCTTTCTTT. The variable domain in full, completed from reference TRBV25-1 and TRBJ1-1, reads EADIYQTPRYLVIGTGKKITLECSQTMGHDKMYWYQQDPGMELHLIHYSYGVNSTEKGDLSSESTVSRIRTEHFPLTLESARPSHTSQYLCASSERAGGNTEAFFGQGTRLTVV.

V and J are TRBV11-2 and TRBJ1-4; possibly TRBD1 for D (5 bases). In germline, CDR1 is SGHAT, CDR2 FQNNGV. This CDR3 contains 15 residues. Between the trimmed V and J ends, which lost 3 bases and 8 bases, there was a span of 16 bases. Written as DNA, the CDR3 is TGTGCCAGCAGCTTCCGGGGGGGGGTTGACGAAAAACTGTTTTTT. Residues: CASSFRGGVDEKLFF.

The J gene is TRBJ2-2, the V gene TRBV11-3; D possibly corresponds to TRBD2 (6 bases). The V end was cut by 3 bases, the J end by 7 bases, with 9 bases between. The CDR3 covers 13 residues. Per the germline V gene, CDR1 is SGHNT and CDR2 is YENEEA. The CDR3, as DNA: TGTGCCAGCAGCTTTCGGGGGAACGGGGAGCTGTTTTTT. Protein: CASSFRGNGELFF.

The chain recombines TRBV5-1 with TRBJ2-7, with 10 bases that match TRBD1. Germline V gene data show CDR1 as SGHRS and CDR2 as YFSETQ. The CDR3 extends over 15 amino acids. J gave up 6 bases and V 1 base, and 7 bases lay outside the gene matches. CDR3 region: CASSLPGTGAVEQYF. The DNA of the CDR3 is TGCGCCAGCAGCTTGCCCGGGACAGGGGCGGTCGAGCAGTACTTC.

The genes are TRBV20-1 and TRBJ2-2; D is possibly TRBD2 (5 bases). Germline CDR1 DFQATT, CDR2 SNEGSKA (reference sequence). Deletions cut 3 bases from V and 5 bases from J, with 10 bases between. The CDR3 runs 13 residues. The CDR3 nucleotides are TGCAGTGCTAGTAATCCGGGAACCGGGGAGCTGTTTTTT. Amino acid sequence: CSASNPGTGELFF.

The V gene is TRBV19, the J gene TRBJ2-1; D perhaps matches TRBD2 (5 bases). V gave up 0 bases and J gave up 6 bases, with 12 bases separating them. In germline, CDR1 is LNHDA, CDR2 SQIVND (reference sequence). The CDR3 contains 15 residues. The CDR3 nucleotides read TGTGCCAGTAGTATAGATGAGGGAAGACTCAATGAGCAGTTCTTC. This gives the protein CASSIDEGRLNEQFF. The whole variable domain, filled in from reference TRBV19 and TRBJ2-1, reads DGGITQSPKYLFRKEGQNVTLSCEQNLNHDAMYWYRQDPGQGLRLIYYSQIVNDFQKGDIAEGYSVSREKKESFPLTVTSAQKNPTAFYLCASSIDEGRLNEQFFGPGTRLTVL.

This clone was recorded only once. The chain uses TRBV18 and TRBJ1-4, with TRBD1 matching over 9 bases. From germline, CDR1 is KGHSH and CDR2 LQKENI. Losses at the gene ends were 6 bases for V and 4 bases for J; bases not matched to a gene: 15. The CDR3 has 18 residues. The CDR3 is CASSQEQGASSGNEKLFF. The CDR3 bases are TGTGCCAGCTCCCAGGAACAGGGGGCATCTTCGGGTAATGAAAAACTGTTTTTT.

The chain joins TRBV29-1 to TRBJ2-5; TRBD2 matches 12 bases. The V and J ends lost 3 bases and 1 base, in that order; junction bases with no gene match: 6. Germline values: CDR1 SQVTM, CDR2 ANQGSEA. There are 16 residues in the CDR3. The CDR3 loop reads CSVDRGLAGFQETQYF. The DNA for the CDR3 is TGCAGCGTTGACCGCGGACTAGCGGGATTCCAAGAGACCCAGTACTTC.